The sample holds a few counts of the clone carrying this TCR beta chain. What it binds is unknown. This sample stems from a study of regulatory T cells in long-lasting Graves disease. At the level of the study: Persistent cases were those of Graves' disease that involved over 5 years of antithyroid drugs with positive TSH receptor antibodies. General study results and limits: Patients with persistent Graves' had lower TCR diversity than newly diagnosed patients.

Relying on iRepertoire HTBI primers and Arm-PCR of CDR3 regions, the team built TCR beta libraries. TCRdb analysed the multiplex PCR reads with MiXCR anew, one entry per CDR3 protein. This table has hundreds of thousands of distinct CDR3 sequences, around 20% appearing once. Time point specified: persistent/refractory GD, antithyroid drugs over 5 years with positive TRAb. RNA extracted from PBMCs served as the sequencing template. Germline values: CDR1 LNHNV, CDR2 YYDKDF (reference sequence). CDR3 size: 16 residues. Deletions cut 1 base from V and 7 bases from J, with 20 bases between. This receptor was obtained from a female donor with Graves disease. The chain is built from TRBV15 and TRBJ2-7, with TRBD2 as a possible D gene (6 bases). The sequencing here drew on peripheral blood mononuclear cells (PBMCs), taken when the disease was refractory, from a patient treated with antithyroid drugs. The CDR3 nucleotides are TGTGCCACCAGCAGAGGAGTGAGTGGACGTCGGGAGGAGCAGTACTTC. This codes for CATSRGVSGRREEQYF.